The rows below give T cell receptor beta chains drawn from one sample of a study of CDR3 diversity in severe acne. TCRdb re-analysed the PCR reads in MiXCR, keeping a single row per CDR3 protein. The table includes 100,000 or so distinct CDR3 sequences, roughly half detected once. What was sequenced was blood. Source of these receptors: a male donor with acne. The CDR3 runs from the conserved cysteine through the conserved F or W. A D gene is named only where the DNA matches it firmly. Size tells how often a clone was seen (once, few, many) or the class of an expanded clone, and some rows leave it out.

>TRBJ1-1|TRBV5-6|few|14|NA
CASSLAFGDTEAFF
TGTGCCAGCAGCTTGGCCTTTGGGGACACTGAAGCTTTCTTT
>TRBJ2-2|TRBV24-1|NA|11|NA
CATSFGGELFF
TGTGCCACCAGCTTCGGCGGGGAGCTGTTTTTT
>TRBJ1-2|TRBV24-1|NA|17|TRBD1
CATSDQGGDRGNYGHTF
TGTGCCACCAGTGATCAGGGGGGGGACAGAGGCAACTATGGCCACACCTTC
>TRBJ2-7|TRBV3-1|many|15|TRBD2
CASSQGLAGQGEQYF
TGTGCCAGCAGCCAAGGACTAGCGGGACAGGGTGAGCAGTACTTC
>TRBJ2-1|TRBV6-6|few|15|TRBD1
CASRGQGSSYNEQFF
TGTGCCAGCAGAGGACAGGGTAGCTCCTACAATGAGCAGTTCTTC
>TRBJ2-3|TRBV20-1|once|12|TRBD1
CSVTTGGDTQYF
TGCAGTGTAACGACAGGGGGAGATACGCAGTATTTT
>TRBJ1-1|TRBV7-8|many|11|NA
CASSLNNEAFF
TGTGCCAGCAGCTTAAATAATGAAGCTTTCTTT
>TRBJ2-3|TRBV5-1|many|17|NA
CASSLRHREGPTDTQYF
TGCGCCAGCAGCCTTCGTCATCGCGAGGGACCCACAGATACGCAGTATTTT
>TRBJ1-1|TRBV28|NA|14|TRBD1
CASSSITGGTEAFF
TGTGCCAGCAGTTCTATCACAGGGGGCACTGAAGCTTTCTTT
>TRBJ2-7|TRBV6-5|few|16|NA
CASSLVGQSGSYEQYF
TGTGCCAGCAGTTTAGTCGGACAGTCCGGCTCCTACGAGCAGTACTTC
>TRBJ1-5|TRBV10-3|NA|16|NA
CAISVGATNSNQPQHF
TGTGCCATCAGTGTTGGGGCAACTAATAGCAATCAGCCCCAGCATTTT
>TRBJ1-2|TRBV29-1|NA|14|NA
CSVDTTVTSYGYTF
TGCAGCGTTGATACGACAGTTACTAGCTATGGCTACACCTTC
>TRBJ2-7|TRBV7-2|NA|15|NA
CASSSGTGDSYEQYF
TGTGCCAGCAGCTCCGGGACTGGGGACTCCTACGAGCAGTACTTC
>TRBJ2-7|TRBV5-1|many|14|NA
CASSLALGSYEQYF
TGCGCCAGCAGCTTGGCTTTGGGCTCCTACGAGCAGTACTTC
>TRBJ2-7|TRBV20-1|NA|15|NA
CSARGRAEVPPEQYF
TGCAGTGCTAGAGGGCGGGCAGAGGTGCCCCCCGAGCAGTACTTC
>TRBJ2-7|TRBV6-4|NA|15|NA
CASRVVGAEGYEQYF
TGTGCCAGCAGGGTTGTGGGCGCGGAGGGCTACGAGCAGTACTTC
>TRBJ2-7|TRBV9|NA|14|TRBD1
CASSDRQGTREQYF
TGTGCCAGCAGCGATAGACAGGGTACTCGCGAGCAGTACTTC